This T cell receptor beta chain comes out of a study of shared clonotypes between healthy human individuals. Overall study results and limits: The study drew on few donors, limiting represented genetic and exposure-history diversity.

On this clone: The target antigen is unknown.

Adults of Caucasian background living in Nashville, Tennessee made up all donors. An assay was performed, and its level was deep. With ten immunoSEQ deep assay plates, unsorted PBMC DNA underwent sequencing. Profiled with immunoSEQ multiplex PCR; TCRdb holds only in-frame clones, not every one. Among roughly 500,000 clones listed, roughly 80% were seen once. CDR3 length equals 13 residues. V dropped 3 bases and J dropped 5 bases, with 10 bases sitting between them. CDR1 is LNHDA, CDR2 SQIVND, per germline (reference sequence). The source of this sequence is a middle-aged woman in good health. Some clones in this sample may be carry-over from other donors' samples. Sequencing was done on a sample of PBMCs. The J gene is TRBJ2-5, the V gene TRBV19; perhaps D is TRBD1 or TRBD2 (5 bases each). Here the CDR3 DNA reads TGTGCCAGTAGTATTGCATGGGGGGAGACCCAGTACTTC. As protein: CASSIAWGETQYF. The full variable domain, completed using reference TRBV19 and TRBJ2-5, is DGGITQSPKYLFRKEGQNVTLSCEQNLNHDAMYWYRQDPGQGLRLIYYSQIVNDFQKGDIAEGYSVSREKKESFPLTVTSAQKNPTAFYLCASSIAWGETQYFGPGTRLLVL.